This entry lists 32 T cell receptor beta chains sequenced from one sample in a study of CD8+CD57+ T cells in acquired aplastic anemia. The TCR beta profiling, which covered VDJ combination and CDR3 sequence, was carried out using genomic DNA as the template. TCRdb reprocessed the reads via MiXCR and lists one record per CDR3 protein. The sample comprises some 120,000 distinct CDR3 sequences, around 50% of which are singletons, and 2.5% rests with the top ten. The sample was sorted CD4+, CD8+, or CD8+CD57+ T cells (not recorded which) from PBMCs. The receptors shown here come from a human donor in good health, serving as a control.

The chain links TRBV24-1 to TRBJ2-3; D not certain. The CDR3 has 14 residues. Trimming took off 9 bases at V and 5 bases at J, with 17 bases between the two ends. The V gene's germline CDR1 is KGHDR and CDR2 SFDVKD. The CDR3 nucleotides are TGTGCCACCCAGAGTAAGGGTTTGGTAGATACGCAGTATTTT. It translates to CATQSKGLVDTQYF.

The chain links TRBV4-1 to TRBJ2-7, with a weak D call TRBD2 (6 bases). Germline V gene lookup returns CDR1 MGHRA and CDR2 YSYEKL. This CDR3 region has 14 residues. V was trimmed by 4 bases and J by 5 bases, leaving 15 bases between them. CDR3 sequence: CASSRDSRLNEQYF. The CDR3 nucleotides are TGCGCCAGCAGCCGGGACTCCCGACTCAACGAGCAGTACTTC.

Note on this clonotype: It may be a read error: a sequence one base away is much more abundant. The rearrangement links TRBV6-1 to TRBJ1-2; TRBD1 matches 10 bases. The CDR3 loop spans 16 amino acids. Germline CDR1 reads MNHNS; CDR2 reads SASEGT. The CDR3 is CASSKPGQGNNHGYTF. The CDR3 region has the DNA TGTGCCAGCAGTAAACCGGGACAGGGGAATAACCATGGCTACACCTTC.

V usage is TRBV11-2 and J usage is TRBJ1-1, with 8 bases lining up with TRBD1. Germline V gene lookup returns CDR1 SGHAT and CDR2 FQNNGV. The V gene end was trimmed by 3 bases and the J gene end by 5 bases; junction bases not matched to a gene: 11. CDR3 length equals 16 residues. CDR3 amino acids: CASSLDQGALGTEAFF. In DNA, the CDR3 is TGTGCCAGCAGCTTGGACCAGGGGGCATTGGGGACTGAAGCTTTCTTT.

The V gene is TRBV2, the J gene TRBJ2-5, with D maybe TRBD2 (7 bases). Germline lookup yields CDR1 SNHLY and CDR2 FYNNEI. With 7 bases removed from V and 2 bases from J, the gap between germline ends came to 17 bases. CDR3 length: 15 amino acids. DNA of the CDR3: TGTGCCAGCACCATACAGGGAGGGGGGCAAGAGACCCAGTACTTC. It codes for CASTIQGGGQETQYF.

Ten or more counts support this clonotype. The J gene is TRBJ1-4, the V gene TRBV7-9; no firm D call. Germline CDR1 and CDR2: SEHNR and FQNEAQ (reference sequence). V lost 6 bases, J lost 5 bases, and 7 bases lay in between. The CDR3 extends over 12 amino acids. The CDR3 bases are TGTGCCAGCAGAACAGCGAATGAAAAACTGTTTTTT. Amino acid sequence: CASRTANEKLFF.

The gene calls are TRBV9 and TRBJ1-1, with TRBD1 matching 7 bases. Germline V lookup: CDR1 SGDLS, CDR2 YYNGEE. V gave up 5 bases and J gave up 2 bases; unmatched junction bases: 9. CDR3 length: 15 residues. The CDR3 loop reads CASREGAQDNTEAFF. For the CDR3, the DNA is TGTGCCAGCAGGGAGGGGGCGCAGGACAACACTGAAGCTTTCTTT.

The rearrangement joins TRBV6-5 to TRBJ2-7, with 9 bases aligning to TRBD1. This CDR3 contains 15 residues. Germline-derived CDR1 and CDR2 are MNHEY and SVGAGI. V lost 4 bases and J lost 5; bases outside the gene matches: 9. CDR3 region: CASSSPDRGGNEQYF. The CDR3 nucleotides read TGTGCCAGCAGTTCCCCGGACAGGGGTGGGAACGAGCAGTACTTC.

This clonotype was observed many times. This chain connects TRBV20-1 to TRBJ1-3; D gene unclear. The CDR3 has 15 residues. V was clipped by 4 bases and J by 3 bases, with 16 bases between them. Germline CDR1 DFQATT, CDR2 SNEGSKA (reference sequence). The CDR3 loop is CSAMKGIVGGNTIYF. Here the CDR3 DNA reads TGCAGTGCTATGAAGGGAATTGTCGGTGGAAACACCATATATTTT.

This CDR3 is CASSDARYSPLHF. The CDR3 nucleotides read TGTGCCAGCAGTGACGCCAGATATTCACCCCTCCACTTT. The rearrangement links TRBV2 to TRBJ1-6; D is unclear. In germline, CDR1 is SNHLY, CDR2 FYNNEI. CDR3 size: 13 residues. Between the trimmed V and J ends, which lost 3 bases and 8 bases, there was a span of 8 bases.

The V call is TRBV19, the J call TRBJ2-3, with a weak D call TRBD1 (5 bases). CDR3 size: 14 residues. With 4 bases removed from V and 6 bases from J, the gap between germline ends came to 14 bases. The germline V gene encodes CDR1 LNHDA and CDR2 SQIVND (reference sequence). CDR3 DNA sequence: TGTGCCAGTAGTACCGCGGCAGGGTTGGATACGCAGTATTTT. Protein: CASSTAAGLDTQYF.

This chain links TRBV9 with TRBJ1-1; D gene ambiguous. Trimming left V 1 base short and J 1 base short, with 5 bases between. CDR3 length equals 13 residues. Germline CDR1 and CDR2: SGDLS and YYNGEE. Here the CDR3 DNA reads TGTGCCAGCAGCGTAAGTACGAACACTGAAGCTTTCTTT. Residues: CASSVSTNTEAFF. Based on the CDR3 plus reference TRBV9 and TRBJ1-1, the full variable domain is DSGVTQTPKHLITATGQRVTLRCSPRSGDLSVYWYQQSLDQGLQFLIQYYNGEERAKGNILERFSAQQFPDLHSELNLSSLELGDSALYFCASSVSTNTEAFFGQGTRLTVV.

This clonotype was seen at least ten times. The chain is built from TRBV12-5 and TRBJ1-2; no reliable D call. Germline V CDR1 and CDR2: LGHNT, FRNRAP. V was shortened by 0 bases and J by 8 bases, with 16 bases between the two germline ends. CDR3 length equals 15 residues. In DNA form, the CDR3 reads TGTGCTAGTGGTTTGGTAGAGTGGTCTACTTGGGGCTACACCTTC. This translates into CASGLVEWSTWGYTF. The entire variable domain, with the rest obtained from reference TRBV12-5 and TRBJ1-2, is as follows: DARVTQTPRHKVTEMGQEVTMRCQPILGHNTVFWYRQTMMQGLELLAYFRNRAPLDDSGMPKDRFSAEMPDATLATLKIQPSEPRDSAVYFCASGLVEWSTWGYTFGSGTRLTVV.

Points on this clonotype: Compared with germline, one end of the junction differs, possibly owing to a read error. The chain couples TRBV18 to TRBJ2-1, with 11 positions matching TRBD1. The CDR3 runs to 16 residues. The V gene's germline CDR1 is KGHSH and CDR2 LQKENI. CDR3 DNA sequence: TGTGCCAGCCAGCAGACCGGGACAGGGGGGAACAATGAGCAGCTCTTC. Encoded protein: CASQQTGTGGNNEQLF.

The V call is TRBV10-3, the J call TRBJ2-5; D not resolved. Deletions cut 4 bases from V and 3 bases from J, with 9 bases between. The CDR3 is 13 residues long. Germline V gene lookup returns CDR1 ENHRY and CDR2 SYGVKD. The CDR3 nucleotides are TGTGCCATCAGTGGGCAGGTTGAAGAGACCCAGTACTTC. It translates to CAISGQVEETQYF.

Remarks on this clonotype: As the CDR3 is not closed by the conserved phenylalanine or tryptophan, this likely results from a read error. The chain couples TRBV7-6 to TRBJ2-7; 9 positions agree with TRBD1. This CDR3 spans 14 amino acids. Germline V lookup: CDR1 SGHVS, CDR2 FNYEAQ. V gave up 5 bases and J gave up 5 bases; unmatched junction bases: 7. The CDR3 region has the DNA TGTGCCAGCAGCGCTCAACAGGGGGCCCACGAGCAGTACTCC. Protein sequence: CASSAQQGAHEQYS.

CDR3 residues: CASSLGERSGYTF. As DNA, the CDR3 is TGTGCCAGCAGTTTAGGAGAGCGGAGTGGCTACACCTTC. The chain joins TRBV12-3 or TRBV12-4 to TRBJ1-2; D gene ambiguous. V dropped 1 base and J dropped 7 bases, with 10 bases sitting between them. CDR3 length: 13 amino acids.

This clonotype was counted at least ten times. This chain connects TRBV24-1 to TRBJ1-1, with D unresolved. The CDR3 is made up of 13 amino acids. Germline V lookup: CDR1 KGHDR, CDR2 SFDVKD. V lost 4 bases and J 4 bases, leaving 9 bases between the germline ends. Here the CDR3 reads CATSDRTGTEAFF. The CDR3 nucleotides are TGTGCCACCAGTGACCGGACCGGCACTGAAGCTTTCTTT.

This clonotype was detected once. The rearrangement joins TRBV29-1 to TRBJ1-2; TRBD1 might be the D (6 bases). V dropped 7 bases and J dropped 4 bases, with 13 bases sitting between them. The CDR3 is 12 amino acids. Germline V lookup: CDR1 SQVTM, CDR2 ANQGSEA. The CDR3 nucleotides are TGCAGCGCCGGGGCACAGGGCTATGGCTACACCTTC. Amino acids: CSAGAQGYGYTF.

V and J are TRBV11-1 and TRBJ1-1; 9 nucleotides line up with TRBD1. V lost 5 bases to trimming and J lost 1 base; unmatched junction nucleotides: 14. The CDR3 consists of 18 residues. The germline CDR1 and CDR2 sequences are SGHAT and FQDESV (reference sequence). The CDR3 loop reads CASSANARPGQGNTEAFF. The CDR3 DNA is TGTGCCAGCAGCGCTAACGCTAGGCCGGGACAGGGGAACACTGAAGCTTTCTTT. The whole variable domain, remainder taken from reference TRBV11-1 and TRBJ1-1, is EAEVAQSPRYKITEKSQAVAFWCDPISGHATLYWYRQILGQGPELLVQFQDESVVDDSQLPKDRFSAERLKGVDSTLKIQPAELGDSAMYLCASSANARPGQGNTEAFFGQGTRLTVV.

This sequence joins TRBV12-3 or TRBV12-4 and TRBJ1-6; tentative D call: TRBD1 (6 bases). CDR3 length: 15 amino acids. V was trimmed by 0 bases and J by 9 bases, leaving 12 bases between them. CDR3 residues: CASSLATGVGSPLHF. The DNA for the CDR3 is TGTGCCAGCAGTTTAGCGACAGGCGTGGGTTCACCCCTCCACTTT.

This clonotype has at least ten counts. The genes are TRBV20-1 and TRBJ2-7; maybe TRBD1 (5 bases). V lost 1 base, J lost 3 bases, and 16 bases lay in between. Germline CDR1 DFQATT, CDR2 SNEGSKA (reference sequence). The length of the CDR3 is 15 residues. In DNA, the CDR3 is TGCAGTGCTAGAGGTGCCCTGGGGCTTGGCTACGAGCAGTACTTC. Its protein product is CSARGALGLGYEQYF.

This clonotype was picked up one time. A read error is possible here, since a much larger clone lies one base away. J is TRBJ2-3 and V is TRBV7-7, with a weak D call TRBD2 (6 bases). In germline, CDR1 is SSHAT, CDR2 FNYEAQ (reference sequence). This CDR3 contains 15 residues. This CDR3 is CASSRGEASTDAQYF. The CDR3 nucleotides are TGTGCCAGCAGCAGAGGGGAGGCTAGCACAGATGCGCAGTATTTT. The full variable domain, in which reference TRBV7-7 and TRBJ2-3 provide the parts outside the CDR3, is GAGVSQSPRYKVTKRGQDVTLRCDPISSHATLYWYQQALGQGPEFLTYFNYEAQPDKSGLPSDRFSAERPEGSISTLTIQRTEQRDSAMYRCASSRGEASTDAQYFGPGTRLTVL.

The table lists this clonotype with a few counts. This chain connects TRBV19 to TRBJ1-1; no clear D gene. The CDR3 loop spans 13 amino acids. Trimming left V 4 bases short and J 4 bases short, with 10 bases between. The germline V gene encodes CDR1 LNHDA and CDR2 SQIVND (reference sequence). The CDR3 loop reads CASSRSGFTEAFF. CDR3 coding DNA: TGTGCCAGTAGTAGGTCGGGATTCACTGAAGCTTTCTTT.

This clonotype was observed many times. V usage is TRBV5-4 and J usage is TRBJ1-2, with D possibly matching TRBD1 (6 bases). The CDR3 has 15 residues. CDR1 and CDR2 from the germline V gene are SGHNT and YYREEE (reference sequence). V shed 0 bases and J shed 6 bases, with 15 bases lying between them. The CDR3 DNA reads as TGTGCCAGCAGCTTGGTAGACAGAGACAGGAATGGCTACACCTTC. As protein: CASSLVDRDRNGYTF.

The chain combines TRBV20-1 with TRBJ1-3; no reliable D call. Germline CDR1 and CDR2: DFQATT and SNEGSKA (reference sequence). V was cut by 0 bases and J by 7 bases, with 13 bases left in between. CDR3 length: 14 amino acids. The CDR3 sequence: CSARDPQEGNTIYF. The CDR3 DNA reads as TGCAGTGCTAGAGATCCGCAGGAAGGGAACACCATATATTTT.

There are many counts of this clonotype. The rearrangement joins TRBV7-2 to TRBJ2-7; 8 bases line up with TRBD1. CDR1 is SGHTA, CDR2 FQGNSA, per germline. The trim removed 5 bases at V and 2 bases at J, leaving 8 bases unmatched. The CDR3 is made up of 15 amino acids. The CDR3 DNA sequence: TGTGCCAGCAGCGGACAGGGTTTCGGTGCCTACGAGCAGTACTTC. This encodes CASSGQGFGAYEQYF.

In regard to this clonotype: An end of the junction does not agree with germline; a read error may underlie this. V usage is TRBV20-1 and J usage is TRBJ2-5, with D possibly matching TRBD1 (8 bases). The CDR3 spans 15 residues. The germline V gene has CDR1 DFQATT and CDR2 SNEGSKA (reference sequence). The CDR3 loop reads CGARGGTGGVETQYF. In DNA, the CDR3 is TGCGGTGCTAGAGGAGGCACAGGGGGGGTGGAGACCCAGTACTTC.

CDR3 coding DNA: TGTGCCAGCAGCTTGGGCGGGGGACAGCGATCCCCCCTCCACTTT. It is translated as CASSLGGGQRSPLHF. The rearrangement links TRBV5-5 to TRBJ1-6; 7 bases map to TRBD1. This CDR3 contains 15 residues. With 0 bases clipped from V and 13 bases from J, the junction kept 10 bases outside the gene matches. Germline CDR1 and CDR2: SGHKS and YYEKEE (reference sequence).

The chain joins TRBV7-3 to TRBJ1-4; 10 positions agree with TRBD1. Germline V lookup: CDR1 SGHTA, CDR2 FQGTGA. Trimming cost V 4 bases and J 8 bases; bases outside gene matches: 10. This CDR3 region has 16 residues. For the CDR3, the DNA is TGTGCCAGCAGCTCAATCGACAGGGGGCGCAGGGAAAAACTGTTTTTT. Its protein is CASSSIDRGRREKLFF.

The rearrangement links TRBV7-2 to TRBJ1-3, with unresolved D. Germline CDR1 is SGHTA and CDR2 is FQGNSA. V shed 5 bases and J shed 4 bases, with 6 bases lying between them. The CDR3 is 12 residues long. CDR3 region: CASSPQGNTIYF. The CDR3, as DNA: TGTGCCAGCAGCCCCCAAGGAAACACCATATATTTT.

This clonotype was detected ten times or more. V is TRBV5-1 and J is TRBJ2-3; 12 bases are a match to TRBD2. This CDR3 is built from 17 residues. V shed 2 bases and J 3 bases; nucleotides not matched to a gene: 7. Germline CDR1 is SGHRS and CDR2 is YFSETQ. Here the CDR3 DNA reads TGCGCCAGCAGCTTATATCTAGCGGGGGGGCGGACAGATACGCAGTATTTT. Translation: CASSLYLAGGRTDTQYF.